This TCR beta chain is drawn from a study of T cell responses to AZD1222 COVID-19 vaccine. Broader study findings: Only six individuals given AZD1222 were seropositive at baseline. Clonal diversity may have been underestimated, and the donors were mostly white British, with more females than males.

In regard to this clone: The antigen is undetermined.

Whether given at about 4 or about 12 weeks, second doses were pooled. In germline, CDR1 is SGHRS, CDR2 YFSETQ. J was trimmed by 4 bases and V by 3 bases; bases with no gene match: 18. CDR3 length equals 20 residues. The table came from immunoSEQ multiplex PCR; TCRdb's copy has only in-frame clones and leaves some out. The table has 150,000 or so clones, roughly 90% seen once. V gene TRBV5-1 combines with J gene TRBJ2-1; 11 nucleotides agree with TRBD2. Sequenced material: peripheral blood, taken 28 days after the second AZD1222 dose. The receptor was isolated from an adult who received the AZD1222 COVID-19 vaccine. DNA for the CDR3: TGCGCCAGCAGCTCACCCAACCTAAGGGGGGGGACTAGCGGATACAATGAGCAGTTCTTC. It encodes CASSSPNLRGGTSGYNEQFF.